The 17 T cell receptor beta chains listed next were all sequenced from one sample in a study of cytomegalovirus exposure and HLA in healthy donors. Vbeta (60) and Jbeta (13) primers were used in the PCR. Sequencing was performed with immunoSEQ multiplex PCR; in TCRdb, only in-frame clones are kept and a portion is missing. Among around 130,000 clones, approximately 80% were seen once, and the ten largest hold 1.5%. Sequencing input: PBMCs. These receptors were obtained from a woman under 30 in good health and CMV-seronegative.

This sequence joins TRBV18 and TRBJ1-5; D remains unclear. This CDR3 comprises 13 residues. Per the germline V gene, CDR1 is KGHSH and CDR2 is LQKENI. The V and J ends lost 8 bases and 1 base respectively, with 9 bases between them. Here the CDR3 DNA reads TGTGCCAGCCACGGGGAGAGCAATCAGCCCCAGCATTTT. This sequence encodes CASHGESNQPQHF.

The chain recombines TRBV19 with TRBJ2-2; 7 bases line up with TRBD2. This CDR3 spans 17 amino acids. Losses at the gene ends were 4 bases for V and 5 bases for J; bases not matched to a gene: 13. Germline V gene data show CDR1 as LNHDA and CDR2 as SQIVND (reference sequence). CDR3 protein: CASSRPSGGSRTGELFF. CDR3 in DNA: TGTGCCAGTAGTAGACCTTCGGGGGGTTCGAGGACCGGGGAGCTGTTTTTT.

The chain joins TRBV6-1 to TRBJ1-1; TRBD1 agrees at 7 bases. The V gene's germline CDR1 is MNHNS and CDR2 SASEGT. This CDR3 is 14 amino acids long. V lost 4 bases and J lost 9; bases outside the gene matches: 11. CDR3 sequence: CASSAGGSDGKAFF. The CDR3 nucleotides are TGTGCCAGCAGTGCAGGGGGAAGTGATGGAAAAGCTTTCTTT.

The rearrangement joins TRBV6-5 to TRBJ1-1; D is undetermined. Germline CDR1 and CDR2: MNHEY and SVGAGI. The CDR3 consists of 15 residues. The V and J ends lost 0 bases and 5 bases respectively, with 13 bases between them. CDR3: CASSYSSGVGTEAFF. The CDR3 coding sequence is TGTGCCAGCAGTTACTCTTCCGGGGTGGGAACTGAAGCTTTCTTT.

In DNA, the CDR3 is TGTGCCAGCACCACTAGTTCCCATGAGCAGTTCTTC. It is translated as CASTTSSHEQFF. This sequence joins TRBV6-5 and TRBJ2-1; D might be TRBD2 (5 bases). The CDR3 length is 12 residues. V was pared by 7 bases and J by 8 bases, with 12 bases between. The germline gives CDR1 MNHEY, CDR2 SVGAGI.

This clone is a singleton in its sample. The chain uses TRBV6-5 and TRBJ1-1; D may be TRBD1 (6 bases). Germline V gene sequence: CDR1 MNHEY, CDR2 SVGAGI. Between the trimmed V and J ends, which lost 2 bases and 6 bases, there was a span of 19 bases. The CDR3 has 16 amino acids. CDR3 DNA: TGTGCCAGCAGTTACCGTCGAGGGGGGGAGGGGGCTGAAGCTTTCTTT. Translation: CASSYRRGGEGAEAFF.

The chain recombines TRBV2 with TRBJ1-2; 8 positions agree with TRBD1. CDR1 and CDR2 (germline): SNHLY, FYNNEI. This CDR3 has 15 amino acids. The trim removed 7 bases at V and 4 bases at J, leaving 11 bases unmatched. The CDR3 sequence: CASNSRAGGTYGYTF. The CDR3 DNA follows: TGTGCCAGCAACTCCCGGGCAGGGGGCACCTATGGCTACACCTTC.

The CDR3 nucleotides are TGCACCAGCAGCCAAGGTGGTAGCGGGAGTGGGTCAGGGTCAGAAGATACGCAGTATTTT. This codes for CTSSQGGSGSGSGSEDTQYF. The chain has TRBV1 and TRBJ2-3; TRBD2 is the table's D call and was not checked against the DNA. TRBV1 is a known pseudogene. This CDR3 is built from 20 residues.

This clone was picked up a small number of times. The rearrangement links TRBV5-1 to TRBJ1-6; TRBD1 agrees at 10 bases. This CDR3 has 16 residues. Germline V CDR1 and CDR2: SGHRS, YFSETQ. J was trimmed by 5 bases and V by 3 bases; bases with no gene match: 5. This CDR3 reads CASSWGTGDNNSPLHF. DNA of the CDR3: TGCGCCAGCAGCTGGGGGACAGGGGACAATAATTCACCCCTCCACTTT.

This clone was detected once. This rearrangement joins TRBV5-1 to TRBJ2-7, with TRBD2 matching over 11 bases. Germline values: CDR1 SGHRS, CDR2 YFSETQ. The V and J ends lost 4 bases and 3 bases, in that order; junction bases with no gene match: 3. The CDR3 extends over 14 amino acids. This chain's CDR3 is CASSTSGGDYEQYF. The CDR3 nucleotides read TGCGCCAGCAGCACTAGCGGGGGAGACTACGAGCAGTACTTC.

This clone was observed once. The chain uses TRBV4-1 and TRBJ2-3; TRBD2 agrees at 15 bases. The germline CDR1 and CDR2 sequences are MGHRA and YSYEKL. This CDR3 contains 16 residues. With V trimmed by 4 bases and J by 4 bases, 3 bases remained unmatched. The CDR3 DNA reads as TGCGCCAGCAGCCCAGGACTAGCGGGAGGGGCAGATACGCAGTATTTT. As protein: CASSPGLAGGADTQYF.

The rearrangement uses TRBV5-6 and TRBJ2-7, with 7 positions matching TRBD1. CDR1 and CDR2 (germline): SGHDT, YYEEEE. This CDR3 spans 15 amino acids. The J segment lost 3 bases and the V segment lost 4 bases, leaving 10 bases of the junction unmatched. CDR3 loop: CASSPPTGSGYEQYF. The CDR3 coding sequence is TGTGCCAGCAGCCCCCCGACAGGGTCGGGCTACGAGCAGTACTTC. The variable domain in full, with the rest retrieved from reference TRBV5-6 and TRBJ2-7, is DAGVTQSPTHLIKTRGQQVTLRCSPKSGHDTVSWYQQALGQGPQFIFQYYEEEERQRGNFPDRFSGHQFPNYSSELNVNALLLGDSALYLCASSPPTGSGYEQYFGPGTRLTVT.

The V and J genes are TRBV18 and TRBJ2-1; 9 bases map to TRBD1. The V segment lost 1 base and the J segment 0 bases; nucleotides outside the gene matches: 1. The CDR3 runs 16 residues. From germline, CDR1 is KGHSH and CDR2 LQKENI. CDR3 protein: CASSPQTGGSYNEQFF. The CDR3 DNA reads TGTGCCAGCTCACCACAGACAGGGGGCTCCTACAATGAGCAGTTCTTC.

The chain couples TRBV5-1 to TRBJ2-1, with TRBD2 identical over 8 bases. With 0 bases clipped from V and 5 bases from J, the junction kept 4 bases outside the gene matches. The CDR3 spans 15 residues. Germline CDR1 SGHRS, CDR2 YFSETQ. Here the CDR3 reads CASSLETGGDNEQFF. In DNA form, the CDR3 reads TGCGCCAGCAGCTTGGAAACGGGAGGGGACAATGAGCAGTTCTTC.

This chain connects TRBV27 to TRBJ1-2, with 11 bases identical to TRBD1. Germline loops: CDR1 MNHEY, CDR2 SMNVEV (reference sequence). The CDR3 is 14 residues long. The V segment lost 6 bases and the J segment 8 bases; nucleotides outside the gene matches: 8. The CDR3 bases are TGTGCCAGCAGGCGGACAGGGGGCACTGGGGGCTACACCTTC. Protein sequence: CASRRTGGTGGYTF.

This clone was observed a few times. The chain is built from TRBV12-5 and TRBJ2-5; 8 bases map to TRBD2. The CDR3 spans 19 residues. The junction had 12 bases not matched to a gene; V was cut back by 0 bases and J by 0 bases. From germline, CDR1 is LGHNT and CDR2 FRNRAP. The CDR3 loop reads CASGLVTRGTSGNQETQYF. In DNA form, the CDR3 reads TGTGCTAGTGGTTTGGTAACCCGGGGAACTAGCGGAAACCAAGAGACCCAGTACTTC.

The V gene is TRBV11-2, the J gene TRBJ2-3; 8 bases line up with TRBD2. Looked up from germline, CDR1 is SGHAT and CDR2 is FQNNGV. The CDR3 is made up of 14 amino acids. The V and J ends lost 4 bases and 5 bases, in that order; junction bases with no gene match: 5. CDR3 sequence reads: CASSSRREGDTQYF. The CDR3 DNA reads TGTGCCAGCAGCTCCCGACGGGAGGGAGATACGCAGTATTTT. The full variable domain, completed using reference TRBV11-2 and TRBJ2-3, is EAGVAQSPRYKIIEKRQSVAFWCNPISGHATLYWYQQILGQGPKLLIQFQNNGVVDDSQLPKDRFSAERLKGVDSTLKIQPAKLEDSAVYLCASSSRREGDTQYFGPGTRLTVL.